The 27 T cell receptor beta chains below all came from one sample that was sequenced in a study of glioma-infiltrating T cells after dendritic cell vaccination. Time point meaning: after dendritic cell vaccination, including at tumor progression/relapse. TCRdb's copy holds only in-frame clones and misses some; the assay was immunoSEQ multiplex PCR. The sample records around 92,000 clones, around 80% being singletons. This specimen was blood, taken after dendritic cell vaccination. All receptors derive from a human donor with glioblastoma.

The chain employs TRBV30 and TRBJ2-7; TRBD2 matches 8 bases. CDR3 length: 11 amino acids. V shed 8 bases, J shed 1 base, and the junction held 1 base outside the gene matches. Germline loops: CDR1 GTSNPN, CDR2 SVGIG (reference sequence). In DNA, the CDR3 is TGTGCCCGGGGGGGTTCCTACGAGCAGTACTTC. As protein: CARGGSYEQYF.

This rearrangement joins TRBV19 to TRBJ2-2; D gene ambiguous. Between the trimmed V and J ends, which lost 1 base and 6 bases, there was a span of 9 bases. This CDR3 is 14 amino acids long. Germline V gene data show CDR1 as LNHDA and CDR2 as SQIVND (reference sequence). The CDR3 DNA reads TGTGCCAGTAGTATAGTTTGGCTCCCCGGGGAGCTGTTTTTT. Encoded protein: CASSIVWLPGELFF.

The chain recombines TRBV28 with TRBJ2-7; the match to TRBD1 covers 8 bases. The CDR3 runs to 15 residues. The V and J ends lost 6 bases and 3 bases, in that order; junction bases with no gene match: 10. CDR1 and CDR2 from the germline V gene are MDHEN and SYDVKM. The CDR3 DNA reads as TGTGCCAGCAGGGGTTATGATGGACAGGGCTACGAGCAGTACTTC. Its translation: CASRGYDGQGYEQYF.

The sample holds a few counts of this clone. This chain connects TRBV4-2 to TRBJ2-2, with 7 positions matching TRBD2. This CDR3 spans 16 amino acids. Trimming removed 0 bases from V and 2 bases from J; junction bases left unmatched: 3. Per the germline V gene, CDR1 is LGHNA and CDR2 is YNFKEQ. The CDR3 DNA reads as TGTGCCAGCAGCCAAGAGGCGGGACTAAACACCGGGGAGCTGTTTTTT. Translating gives CASSQEAGLNTGELFF.

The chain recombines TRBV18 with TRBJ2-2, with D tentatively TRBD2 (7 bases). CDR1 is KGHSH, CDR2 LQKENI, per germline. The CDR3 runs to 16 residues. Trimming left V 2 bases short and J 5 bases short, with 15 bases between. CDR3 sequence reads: CASSPAAGGLTGELFF. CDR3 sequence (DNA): TGTGCCAGCTCACCAGCTGCCGGGGGGCTGACCGGGGAGCTGTTTTTT.

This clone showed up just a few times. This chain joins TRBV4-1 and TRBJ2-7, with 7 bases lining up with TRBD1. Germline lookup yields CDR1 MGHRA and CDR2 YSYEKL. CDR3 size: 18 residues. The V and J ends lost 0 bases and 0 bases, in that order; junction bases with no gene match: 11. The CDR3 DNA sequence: TGCGCCAGCAGCCAAGAAGTCGACAGGGCCGACATCTCCTACGAGCAGTACTTC. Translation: CASSQEVDRADISYEQYF.

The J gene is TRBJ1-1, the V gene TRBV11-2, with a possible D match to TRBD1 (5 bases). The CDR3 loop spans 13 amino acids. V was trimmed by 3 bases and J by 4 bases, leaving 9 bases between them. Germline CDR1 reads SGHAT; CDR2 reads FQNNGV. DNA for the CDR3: TGTGCCAGCAGCTTCCAGGGCAGCACTGAAGCTTTCTTT. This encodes CASSFQGSTEAFF. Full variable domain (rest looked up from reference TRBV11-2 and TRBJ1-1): EAGVAQSPRYKIIEKRQSVAFWCNPISGHATLYWYQQILGQGPKLLIQFQNNGVVDDSQLPKDRFSAERLKGVDSTLKIQPAKLEDSAVYLCASSFQGSTEAFFGQGTRLTVV.

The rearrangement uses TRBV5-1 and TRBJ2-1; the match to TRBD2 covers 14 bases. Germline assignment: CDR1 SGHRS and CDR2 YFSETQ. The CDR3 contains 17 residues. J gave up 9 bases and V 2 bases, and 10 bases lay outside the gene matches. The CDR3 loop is CASSLGTSGGSGVEQFF. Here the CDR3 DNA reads TGCGCCAGCAGCTTAGGGACTAGCGGGGGAAGCGGTGTTGAGCAGTTCTTC.

The CDR3 region is CASNGISGEQYF. The CDR3 DNA follows: TGTGCCAGCAACGGGATCTCGGGGGAGCAGTACTTC. The J gene is TRBJ2-7, the V gene TRBV27; D is perhaps TRBD2 (5 bases). Germline V CDR1 and CDR2: MNHEY, SMNVEV (reference sequence). This CDR3 has 12 residues. V lost 7 bases and J 7 bases, leaving 14 bases between the germline ends.

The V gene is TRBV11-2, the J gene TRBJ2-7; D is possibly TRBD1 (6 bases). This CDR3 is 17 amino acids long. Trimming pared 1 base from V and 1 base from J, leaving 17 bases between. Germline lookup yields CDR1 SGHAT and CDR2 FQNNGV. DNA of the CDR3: TGTGCCAGCAGCTTAGTTCGACAGGCCCTATCTTCCTACGAGCAGTACTTC. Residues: CASSLVRQALSSYEQYF.

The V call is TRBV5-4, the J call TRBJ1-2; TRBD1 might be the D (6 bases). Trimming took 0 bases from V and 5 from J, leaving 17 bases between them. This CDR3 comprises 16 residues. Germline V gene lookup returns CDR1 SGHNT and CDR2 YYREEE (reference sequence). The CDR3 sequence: CASSLVGRGVLYGYTF. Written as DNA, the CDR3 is TGTGCCAGCAGCTTGGTGGGCAGGGGTGTATTATATGGCTACACCTTC.

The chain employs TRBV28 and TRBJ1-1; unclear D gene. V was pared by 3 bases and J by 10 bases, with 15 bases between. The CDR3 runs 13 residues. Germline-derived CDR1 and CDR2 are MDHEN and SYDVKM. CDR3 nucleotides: TGTGCCAGCAGTTTTCGTGGTCGGTCGGGAGCTTTCTTT. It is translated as CASSFRGRSGAFF.

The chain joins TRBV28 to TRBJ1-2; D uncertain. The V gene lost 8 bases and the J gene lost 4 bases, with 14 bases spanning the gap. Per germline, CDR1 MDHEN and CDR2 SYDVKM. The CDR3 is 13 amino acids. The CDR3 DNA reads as TGTGCCAGCGCCCCTCCCGGTGGCTATGGCTACACCTTC. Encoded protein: CASAPPGGYGYTF.

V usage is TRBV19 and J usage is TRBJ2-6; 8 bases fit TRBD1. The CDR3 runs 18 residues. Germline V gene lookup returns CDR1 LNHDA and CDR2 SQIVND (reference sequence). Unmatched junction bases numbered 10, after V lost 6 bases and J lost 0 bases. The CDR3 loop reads CASSTRTGRLSGANVLTF. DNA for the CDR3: TGTGCCAGTAGCACCCGGACAGGGCGTCTCTCTGGGGCCAACGTCCTGACTTTC.

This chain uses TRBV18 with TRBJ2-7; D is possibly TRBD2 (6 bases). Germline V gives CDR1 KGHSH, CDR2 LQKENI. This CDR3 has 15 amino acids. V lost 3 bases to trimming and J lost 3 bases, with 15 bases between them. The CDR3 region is CASSPDGRPRYEQYF. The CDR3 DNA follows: TGTGCCAGCTCACCGGACGGGAGACCACGCTACGAGCAGTACTTC.

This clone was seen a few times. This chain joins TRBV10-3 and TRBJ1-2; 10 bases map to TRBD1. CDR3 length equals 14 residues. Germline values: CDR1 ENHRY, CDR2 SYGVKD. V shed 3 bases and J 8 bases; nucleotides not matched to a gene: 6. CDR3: CAISDLGTGDGYTF. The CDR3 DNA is TGTGCCATCAGTGACCTGGGGACAGGGGACGGCTACACCTTC.

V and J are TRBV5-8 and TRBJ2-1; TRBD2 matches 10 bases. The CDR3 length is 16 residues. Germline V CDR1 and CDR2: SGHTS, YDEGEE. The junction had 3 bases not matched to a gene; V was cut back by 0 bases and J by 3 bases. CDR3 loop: CASSLVGLAYYNEQFF. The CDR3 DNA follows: TGTGCCAGCAGCTTGGTGGGACTAGCGTACTACAATGAGCAGTTCTTC.

CDR3 sequence (DNA): TGCAGCGTTGAAGGCGTTAGCGGGGTATTTTACAATGAGCAGTTCTTC. Protein product: CSVEGVSGVFYNEQFF. The rearrangement links TRBV29-1 to TRBJ2-1, with 8 bases fitting TRBD2. The CDR3 is 16 residues long. Trimming cost V 1 base and J 4 bases; bases outside gene matches: 9. Germline V gene data show CDR1 as SQVTM and CDR2 as ANQGSEA.

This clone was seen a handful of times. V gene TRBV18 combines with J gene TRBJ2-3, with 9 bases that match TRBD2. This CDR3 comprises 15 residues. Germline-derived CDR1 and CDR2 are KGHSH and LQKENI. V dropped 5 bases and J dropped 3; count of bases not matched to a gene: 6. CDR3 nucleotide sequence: TGTGCCAGCTCATCCTTAGCGGGAGTTACAGATACGCAGTATTTT. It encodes CASSSLAGVTDTQYF.

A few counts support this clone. CDR3 in DNA: TGTGCCAGCAGCCCCCAGGGTTCCGGCTATGGCTACACCTTC. This codes for CASSPQGSGYGYTF. The chain joins TRBV9 to TRBJ1-2, with a weak D call TRBD1 (5 bases). Germline-derived CDR1 and CDR2 are SGDLS and YYNGEE. The CDR3 is 14 amino acids. V was pared by 4 bases and J by 4 bases, with 14 bases between.

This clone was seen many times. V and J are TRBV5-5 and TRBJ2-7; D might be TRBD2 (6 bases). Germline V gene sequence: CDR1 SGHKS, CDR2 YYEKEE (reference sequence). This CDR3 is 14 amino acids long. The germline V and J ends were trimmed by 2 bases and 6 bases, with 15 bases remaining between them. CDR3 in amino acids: CASSFGGVRGEQYF. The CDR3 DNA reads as TGTGCCAGCAGCTTCGGCGGGGTGAGAGGCGAGCAGTACTTC.

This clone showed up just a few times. The CDR3 loop is CAISSDRYYGYTF. The CDR3 region has the DNA TGTGCCATCAGCTCTGACAGGTACTATGGCTACACCTTC. This chain links TRBV10-3 with TRBJ1-2; D is perhaps TRBD1 (6 bases). Deletions cut 6 bases from V and 3 bases from J, with 11 bases between. This CDR3 has 13 residues. Per germline, CDR1 ENHRY and CDR2 SYGVKD.

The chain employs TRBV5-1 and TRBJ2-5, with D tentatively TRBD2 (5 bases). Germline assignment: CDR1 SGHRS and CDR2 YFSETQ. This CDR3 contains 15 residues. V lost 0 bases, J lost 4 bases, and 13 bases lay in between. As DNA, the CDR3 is TGCGCCAGCAGCTTGGACGGGGTTCTGGGAGAGACCCAGTACTTC. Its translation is CASSLDGVLGETQYF. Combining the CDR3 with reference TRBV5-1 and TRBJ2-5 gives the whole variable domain KAGVTQTPRYLIKTRGQQVTLSCSPISGHRSVSWYQQTPGQGLQFLFEYFSETQRNKGNFPGRFSGRQFSNSRSEMNVSTLELGDSALYLCASSLDGVLGETQYFGPGTRLLVL.

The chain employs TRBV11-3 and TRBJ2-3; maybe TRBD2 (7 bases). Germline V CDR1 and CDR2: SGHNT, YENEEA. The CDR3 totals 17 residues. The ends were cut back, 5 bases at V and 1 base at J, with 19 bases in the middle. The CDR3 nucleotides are TGTGCCAGCAGCCTAGTGGGGGGGGCCGCTGGCACAGATACGCAGTATTTT. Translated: CASSLVGGAAGTDTQYF.

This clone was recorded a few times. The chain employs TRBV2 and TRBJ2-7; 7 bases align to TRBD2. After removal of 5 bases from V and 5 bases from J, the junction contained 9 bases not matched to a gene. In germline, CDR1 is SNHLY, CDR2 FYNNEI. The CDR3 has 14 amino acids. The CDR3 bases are TGTGCCAGCAGTCTGCGGGAGAGATATAACGAGCAGTACTTC. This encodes CASSLRERYNEQYF.

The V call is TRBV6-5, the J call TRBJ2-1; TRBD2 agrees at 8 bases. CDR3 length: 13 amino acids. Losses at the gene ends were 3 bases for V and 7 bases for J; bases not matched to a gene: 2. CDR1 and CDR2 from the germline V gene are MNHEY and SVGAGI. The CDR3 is CASSYRGGNEQFF. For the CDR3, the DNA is TGTGCCAGCAGTTATCGCGGGGGGAATGAGCAGTTCTTC.

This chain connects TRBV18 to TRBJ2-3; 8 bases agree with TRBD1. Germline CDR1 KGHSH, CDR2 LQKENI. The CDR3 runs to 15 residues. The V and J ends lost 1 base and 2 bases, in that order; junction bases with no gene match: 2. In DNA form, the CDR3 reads TGTGCCAGCTCACCACTGACAGGGGCCACAGATACGCAGTATTTT. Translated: CASSPLTGATDTQYF.